The following is a T cell receptor beta chain sequence with its context. As handled by the study authors: From reference gene primer amplification, estimates of nucleated cell counts were derived. Sequenced by immunoSEQ multiplex PCR; TCRdb stores in-frame clones only, minus some. The V and J calls and clone size come from that table; D and trimming were worked out from the DNA. The sample carries about 170,000 clones, about 74% recorded once. The data stem from a study of blood T cell repertoires in COVID-19. Study information: Sites in the United States, Italy and Spain provided acute and convalescent COVID-19 samples. Sources were T cells, B-cell-depleted T cells, or PBMCs; the material itself was cDNA or gDNA.

Trimming removed 3 bases at V and 4 bases at J, with 4 bases between. The length of the CDR3 is 11 residues. This TCR was sampled from a man aged 60 to 69 with acute or convalescent COVID-19. The sample taken for sequencing was peripheral blood. The chain carries TRBV12-3 or TRBV12-4 and TRBJ2-7; no firm D call. CDR3 in amino acids: CASSFSYEQYF. CDR3 bases: TGTGCCAGCAGTTTCTCGTACGAGCAGTACTTC.